The subject of this entry is one TCR beta chain. This entry is derived from a study of blood T cell repertoires in COVID-19. Across the whole study: Acute-phase and convalescent COVID-19 samples originated in the United States, Italy and Spain. Sources were T cells, B-cell-depleted T cells, or PBMCs; the material itself was cDNA or gDNA.

The germline V gene has CDR1 LNHDA and CDR2 SQIVND (reference sequence). V lost 2 bases and J lost 5, with 16 bases in between. The CDR3 is 16 residues long. Original methodology: Amplifying reference gene primers gave estimates of nucleated cell counts. Produced via immunoSEQ multiplex PCR; TCRdb's table is partial and in-frame only. That table furnishes V, J and clone size, whereas the DNA furnished D and trimming. The table shows about 77,000 clones, with about 87% occurring only once. The sequence came from a woman aged 80 or over with acute or convalescent COVID-19. The rearrangement links TRBV19 to TRBJ1-5; perhaps TRBD1 as D (6 bases). Sample: peripheral blood. The CDR3 DNA sequence: TGTGCCAGTAGTATATCCAGCAGGGGCTTCGATCAGCCCCAGCATTTT. Protein product: CASSISSRGFDQPQHF.